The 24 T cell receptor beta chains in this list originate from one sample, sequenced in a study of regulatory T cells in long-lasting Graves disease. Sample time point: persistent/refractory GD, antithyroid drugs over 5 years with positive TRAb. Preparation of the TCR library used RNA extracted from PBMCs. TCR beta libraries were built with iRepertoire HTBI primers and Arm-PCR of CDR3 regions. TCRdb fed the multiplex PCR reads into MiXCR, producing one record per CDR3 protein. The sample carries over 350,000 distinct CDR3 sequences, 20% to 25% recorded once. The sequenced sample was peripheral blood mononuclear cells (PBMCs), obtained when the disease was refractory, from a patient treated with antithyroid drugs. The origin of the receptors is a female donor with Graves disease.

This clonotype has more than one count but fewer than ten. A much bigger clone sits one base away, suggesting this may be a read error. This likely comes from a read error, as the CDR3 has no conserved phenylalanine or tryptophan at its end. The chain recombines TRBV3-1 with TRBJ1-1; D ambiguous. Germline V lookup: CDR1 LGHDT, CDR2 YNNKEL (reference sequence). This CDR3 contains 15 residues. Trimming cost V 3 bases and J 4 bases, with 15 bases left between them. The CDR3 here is CASSQSPRVGTEAFL. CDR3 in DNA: TGTGCCAGCAGCCAGTCCCCCCGAGTGGGCACTGAAGCTTTCCTT.

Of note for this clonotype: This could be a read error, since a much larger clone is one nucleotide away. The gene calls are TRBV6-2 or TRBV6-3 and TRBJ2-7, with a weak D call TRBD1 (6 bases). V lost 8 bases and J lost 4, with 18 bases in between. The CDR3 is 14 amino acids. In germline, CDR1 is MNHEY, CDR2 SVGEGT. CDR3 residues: CASFYSARGYEQYF. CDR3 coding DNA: TGTGCCAGCTTTTACAGCGCGAGGGGGTACGAGCAGTACTTC.

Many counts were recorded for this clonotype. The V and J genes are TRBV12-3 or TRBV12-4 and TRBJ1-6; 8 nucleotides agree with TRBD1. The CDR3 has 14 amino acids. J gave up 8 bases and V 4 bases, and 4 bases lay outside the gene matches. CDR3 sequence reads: CASSSGQGYSPLHF. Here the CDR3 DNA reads TGTGCCAGCAGTTCTGGACAGGGTTATTCACCCCTCCACTTT.

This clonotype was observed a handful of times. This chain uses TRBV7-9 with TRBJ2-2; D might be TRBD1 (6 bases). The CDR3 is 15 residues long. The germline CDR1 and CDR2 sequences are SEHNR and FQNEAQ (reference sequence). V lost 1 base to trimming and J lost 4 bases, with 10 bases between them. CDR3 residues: CASSLGDRPTGELFF. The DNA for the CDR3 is TGTGCCAGCAGCTTAGGAGACAGGCCCACCGGGGAGCTGTTTTTT.

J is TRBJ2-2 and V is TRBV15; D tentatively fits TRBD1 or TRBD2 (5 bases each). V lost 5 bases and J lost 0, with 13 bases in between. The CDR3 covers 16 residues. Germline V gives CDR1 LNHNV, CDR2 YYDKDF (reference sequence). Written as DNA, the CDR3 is TGTGCCACCAGCGTGGGACCGGCCGCGAACACCGGGGAGCTGTTTTTT. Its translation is CATSVGPAANTGELFF.

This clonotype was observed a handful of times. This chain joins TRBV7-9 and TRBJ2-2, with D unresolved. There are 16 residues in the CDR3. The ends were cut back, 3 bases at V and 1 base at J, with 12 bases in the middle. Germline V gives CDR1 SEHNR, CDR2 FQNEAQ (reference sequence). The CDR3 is CASSFNVGWNTGELFF. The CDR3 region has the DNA TGTGCCAGCAGCTTTAATGTCGGGTGGAACACCGGGGAGCTGTTTTTT.

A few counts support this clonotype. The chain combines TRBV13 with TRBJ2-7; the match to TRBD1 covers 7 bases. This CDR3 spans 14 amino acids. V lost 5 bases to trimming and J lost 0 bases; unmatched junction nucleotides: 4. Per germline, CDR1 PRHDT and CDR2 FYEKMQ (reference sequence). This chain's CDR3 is CASSMGQSSYEQYF. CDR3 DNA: TGTGCCAGCAGCATGGGACAGAGCTCCTACGAGCAGTACTTC.

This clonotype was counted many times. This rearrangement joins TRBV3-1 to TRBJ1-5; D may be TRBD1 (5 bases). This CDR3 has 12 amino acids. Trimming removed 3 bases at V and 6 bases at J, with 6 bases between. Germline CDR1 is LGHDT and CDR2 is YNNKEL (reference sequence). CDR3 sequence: CASSQGGQPQHF. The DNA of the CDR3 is TGTGCCAGCAGCCAGGGGGGTCAGCCCCAGCATTTT. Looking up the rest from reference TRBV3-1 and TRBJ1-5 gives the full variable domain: DTAVSQTPKYLVTQMGNDKSIKCEQNLGHDTMYWYKQDSKKFLKIMFSYNNKELIINETVPNRFSPKSPDKAHLNLHINSLELGDSAVYFCASSQGGQPQHFGDGTRLSIL.

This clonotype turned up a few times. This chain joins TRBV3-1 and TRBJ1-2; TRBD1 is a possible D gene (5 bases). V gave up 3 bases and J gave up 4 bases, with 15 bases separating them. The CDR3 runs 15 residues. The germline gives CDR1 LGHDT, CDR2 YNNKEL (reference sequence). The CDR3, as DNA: TGTGCCAGCAGCCAGCCAGGGTCTGACCGCTATGGCTACACCTTC. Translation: CASSQPGSDRYGYTF. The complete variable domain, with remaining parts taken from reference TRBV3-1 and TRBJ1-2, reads DTAVSQTPKYLVTQMGNDKSIKCEQNLGHDTMYWYKQDSKKFLKIMFSYNNKELIINETVPNRFSPKSPDKAHLNLHINSLELGDSAVYFCASSQPGSDRYGYTFGSGTRLTVV.

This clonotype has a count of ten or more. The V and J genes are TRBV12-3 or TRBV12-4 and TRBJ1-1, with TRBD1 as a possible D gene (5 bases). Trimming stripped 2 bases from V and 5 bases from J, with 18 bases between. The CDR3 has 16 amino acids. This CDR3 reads CASSLRRDKGETEAFF. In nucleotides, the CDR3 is TGTGCCAGCAGTTTAAGACGAGACAAAGGGGAAACTGAAGCTTTCTTT.

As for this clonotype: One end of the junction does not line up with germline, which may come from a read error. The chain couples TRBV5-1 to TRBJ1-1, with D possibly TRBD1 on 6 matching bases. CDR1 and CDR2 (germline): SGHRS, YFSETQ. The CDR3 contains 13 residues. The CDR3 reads CASSFLGATEAFF. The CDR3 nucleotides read TGTGCCAGCAGCTTTTTGGGGGCCACTGAAGCTTTCTTT.

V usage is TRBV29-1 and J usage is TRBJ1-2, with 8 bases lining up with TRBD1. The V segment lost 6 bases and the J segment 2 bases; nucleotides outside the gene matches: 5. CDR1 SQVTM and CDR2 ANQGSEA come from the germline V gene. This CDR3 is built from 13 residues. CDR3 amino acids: CSVVGQANYGYTF. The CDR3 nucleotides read TGCAGCGTGGTGGGACAGGCGAACTATGGCTACACCTTC.

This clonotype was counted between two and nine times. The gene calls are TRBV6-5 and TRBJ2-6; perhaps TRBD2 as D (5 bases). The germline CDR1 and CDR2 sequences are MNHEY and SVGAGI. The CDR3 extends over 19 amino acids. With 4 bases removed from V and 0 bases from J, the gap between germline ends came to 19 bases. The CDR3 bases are TGTGCCAGCAGTTCCCCTTGGGAACGGGATAACTCTGGGGCCAACGTCCTGACTTTC. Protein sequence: CASSSPWERDNSGANVLTF.

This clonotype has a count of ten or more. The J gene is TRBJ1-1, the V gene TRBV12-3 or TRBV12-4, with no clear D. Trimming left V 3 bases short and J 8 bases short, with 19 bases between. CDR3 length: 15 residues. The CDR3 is CASSFLARLMEEAFF. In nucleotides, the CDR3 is TGTGCCAGCAGTTTTCTTGCCAGGCTGATGGAAGAAGCTTTCTTT.

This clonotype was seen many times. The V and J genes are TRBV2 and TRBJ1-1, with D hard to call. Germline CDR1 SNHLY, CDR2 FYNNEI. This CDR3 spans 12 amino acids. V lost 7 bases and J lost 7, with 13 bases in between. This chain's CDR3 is CASISNNFEAFF. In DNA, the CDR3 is TGTGCCAGCATCTCCAACAACTTTGAAGCTTTCTTT. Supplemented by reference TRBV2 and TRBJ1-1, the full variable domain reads EPEVTQTPSHQVTQMGQEVILRCVPISNHLYFYWYRQILGQKVEFLVSFYNNEISEKSEIFDDQFSVERPDGSNFTLKIRSTKLEDSAMYFCASISNNFEAFFGQGTRLTVV.

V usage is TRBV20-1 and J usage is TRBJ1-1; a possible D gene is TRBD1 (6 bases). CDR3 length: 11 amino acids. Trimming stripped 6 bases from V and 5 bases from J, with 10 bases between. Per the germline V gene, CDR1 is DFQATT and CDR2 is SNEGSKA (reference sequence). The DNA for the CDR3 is TGCAGTGCCAACAGGGTTACTGAAGCTTTCTTT. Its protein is CSANRVTEAFF.

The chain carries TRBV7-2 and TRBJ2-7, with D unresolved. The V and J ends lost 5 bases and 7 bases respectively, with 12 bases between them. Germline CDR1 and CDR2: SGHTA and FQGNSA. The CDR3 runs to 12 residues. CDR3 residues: CASSRALGEQYF. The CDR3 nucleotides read TGTGCCAGCAGCCGCGCTTTGGGGGAGCAGTACTTC. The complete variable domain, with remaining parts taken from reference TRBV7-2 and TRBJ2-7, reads GAGVSQSPSNKVTEKGKDVELRCDPISGHTALYWYRQSLGQGLEFLIYFQGNSAPDKSGLPSDRFSAERTGGSVSTLTIQRTQQEDSAVYLCASSRALGEQYFGPGTRLTVT.

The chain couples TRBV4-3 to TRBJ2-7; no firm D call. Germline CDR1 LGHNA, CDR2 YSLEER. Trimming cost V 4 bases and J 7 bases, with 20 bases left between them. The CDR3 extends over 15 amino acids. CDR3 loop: CASSPEVSAPWEQYF. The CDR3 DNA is TGCGCCAGCAGCCCGGAAGTGTCGGCGCCCTGGGAGCAGTACTTC.

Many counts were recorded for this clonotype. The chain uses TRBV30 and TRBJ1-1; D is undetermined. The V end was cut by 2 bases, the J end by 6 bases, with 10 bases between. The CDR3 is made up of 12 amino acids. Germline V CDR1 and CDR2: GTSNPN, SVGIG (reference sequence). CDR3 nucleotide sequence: TGTGCCTGGAGTTCCTCCGGCGCTGAAGCTTTCTTT. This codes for CAWSSSGAEAFF.

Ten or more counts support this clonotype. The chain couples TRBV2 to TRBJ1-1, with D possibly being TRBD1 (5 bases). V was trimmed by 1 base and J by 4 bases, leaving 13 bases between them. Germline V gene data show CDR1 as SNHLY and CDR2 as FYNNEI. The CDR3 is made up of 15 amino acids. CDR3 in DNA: TGTGCCAGCAGTGAAGGGGCAGGGATAGGCACTGAAGCTTTCTTT. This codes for CASSEGAGIGTEAFF. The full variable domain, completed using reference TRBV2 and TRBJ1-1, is EPEVTQTPSHQVTQMGQEVILRCVPISNHLYFYWYRQILGQKVEFLVSFYNNEISEKSEIFDDQFSVERPDGSNFTLKIRSTKLEDSAMYFCASSEGAGIGTEAFFGQGTRLTVV.

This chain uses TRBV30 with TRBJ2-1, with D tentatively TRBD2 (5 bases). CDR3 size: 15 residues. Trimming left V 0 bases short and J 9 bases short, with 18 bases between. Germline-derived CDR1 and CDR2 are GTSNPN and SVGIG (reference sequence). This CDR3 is CAWSVDSSSRGEQFF. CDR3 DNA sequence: TGTGCCTGGAGTGTAGATTCGTCCAGTCGGGGTGAGCAGTTCTTC.

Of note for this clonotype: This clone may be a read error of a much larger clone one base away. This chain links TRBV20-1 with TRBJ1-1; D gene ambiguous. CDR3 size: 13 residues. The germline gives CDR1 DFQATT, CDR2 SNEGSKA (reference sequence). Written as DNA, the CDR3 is TGCGGTGCGAGTCACCCCGCGGGCACTGAAGCTTTCTTT. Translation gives CGASHPAGTEAFF.

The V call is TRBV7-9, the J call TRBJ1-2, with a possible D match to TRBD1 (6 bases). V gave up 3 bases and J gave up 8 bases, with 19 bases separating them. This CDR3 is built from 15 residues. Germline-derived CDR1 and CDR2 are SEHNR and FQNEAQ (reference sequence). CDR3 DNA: TGTGCCAGCAGCTTGTACATCCAGGGGCAGGGAGGCTACACCTTC. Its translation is CASSLYIQGQGGYTF.

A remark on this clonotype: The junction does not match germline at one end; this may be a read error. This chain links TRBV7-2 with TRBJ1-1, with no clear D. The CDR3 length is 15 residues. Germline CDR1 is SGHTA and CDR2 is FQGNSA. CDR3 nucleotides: TGTGCCAGCACCTTAGGCGTCCGGCCGAACACTGAAGCTTTCTTT. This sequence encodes CASTLGVRPNTEAFF. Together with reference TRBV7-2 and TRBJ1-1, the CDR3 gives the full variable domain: GAGVSQSPSNKVTEKGKDVELRCDPISGHTALYWYRQSLGQGLEFLIYFQGNSAPDKSGLPSDRFSAERTGGSVSTLTIQRTQQEDSAVYLCASTLGVRPNTEAFFGQGTRLTVV.